A selection of T cell receptor beta chains follows, all from one sample in a study of blood T cell repertoires in COVID-19. This table comes from immunoSEQ multiplex PCR, and its TCRdb copy is limited to in-frame clones, with some not included. The table records 67,000 or so clones, more than 75% of them present only once. The sample comprised peripheral blood. The origin of the receptors is a woman between 70 and 85 years old with acute or convalescent COVID-19. Both conserved end residues are part of each CDR3. Clone sizes are given selectively: once, few, many, or a class where the clone is expanded.

J,size,V,CDR3
TRBJ1-4,-,TRBV30,CAWNQGRGEKLFF
TRBJ2-7,-,TRBV18,CASSPSTGGAYEQYF
TRBJ1-4,-,TRBV7-9,CASSPRQVTTNEKLFF
TRBJ1-2,-,TRBV19,CASRTGGTYGYTF
TRBJ2-1,-,TRBV14,CASSQGEGYYNEQFF
TRBJ1-4,-,TRBV19,CASSKTGGYEKLFF
TRBJ1-3,-,TRBV6-6,CASSLLPGTFSGNTIYF
TRBJ2-5,-,TRBV7-2,CASSLAGDKETQYF
TRBJ2-3,-,TRBV6-2/TRBV6-3,CASSPLGLYTDTQYF
TRBJ1-2,once,TRBV15,CATSGRDRSYGYTF
TRBJ1-4,-,TRBV2,CASSVGVLSEKLFF
TRBJ2-3,-,TRBV5-1,CASRNTGTTSTDTQYF
TRBJ2-3,few,TRBV9,CASSVAGDSTDTQYF
TRBJ1-2,few,TRBV4-3,CASSQDQTVYGYTF
TRBJ1-5,-,TRBV28,CASSRRSIGQGSNQPQHF
TRBJ1-1,-,TRBV7-9,CASSLEVESLAFF
TRBJ2-5,-,TRBV7-9,CASSWTGHDQETQYF
TRBJ1-2,few,TRBV10-3,CAISEEGTAYGYTF
TRBJ1-2,-,TRBV12-3/TRBV12-4,CASSLDRGIGYTF
TRBJ2-2,-,TRBV27,CASSSSGRHTGELFF
TRBJ1-2,-,TRBV27,CASSTRTGVNYGYTF
TRBJ2-2,few,TRBV4-1,CASSPTPFSGPNTGELFF
TRBJ1-1,-,TRBV30,CAWSVQGNTEAFF
TRBJ2-7,-,TRBV4-2,CASSQPNPAGSYEQYF
TRBJ1-6,-,TRBV3-1/TRBV3-2,CASSPGQGNSPLHF
TRBJ2-1,-,TRBV12-3/TRBV12-4,CASSRRGASEQFF
TRBJ2-2,-,TRBV19,CASSITRGFSGELFF
TRBJ1-2,few,TRBV27,CASSPGQGALYGYTF
TRBJ1-1,once,TRBV6-5,CASKPGQAMNTEAFF
TRBJ1-5,-,TRBV11-2,CASSLSRGPGQPQHF
TRBJ1-1,-,TRBV18,CASSPTGGETEAFF
TRBJ2-1,once,TRBV15,CATSSQPGTSGIYNEQFF
TRBJ2-5,-,TRBV5-4,CASSLAGVQETQYF
TRBJ1-5,-,TRBV2,CASRAGGQPQHF
TRBJ2-7,-,TRBV3-1/TRBV3-2,CASSKTSGRGEQYF
TRBJ2-7,few,TRBV25-1,CASSERGTYEQYF
TRBJ1-4,-,TRBV19,CATRAPGGQNEKLFF